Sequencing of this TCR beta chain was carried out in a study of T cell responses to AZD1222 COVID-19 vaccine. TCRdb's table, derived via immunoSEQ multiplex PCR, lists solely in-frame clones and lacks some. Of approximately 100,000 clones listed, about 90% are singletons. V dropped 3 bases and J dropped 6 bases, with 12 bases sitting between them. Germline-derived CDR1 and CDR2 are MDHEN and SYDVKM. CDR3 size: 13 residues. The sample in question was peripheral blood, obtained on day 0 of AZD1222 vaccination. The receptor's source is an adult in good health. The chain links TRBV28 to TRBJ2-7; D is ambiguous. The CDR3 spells CASSLVLGFEQYF. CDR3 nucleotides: TGTGCCAGCAGTTTGGTCTTAGGGTTCGAGCAGTACTTC.